A single TCR beta chain is shown here with its context. The data originate from a study of blood T cell repertoires in COVID-19. Study overall: Sample material is recorded as cDNA or gDNA derived from T cells, B-cell-depleted T cells, or PBMCs.

Germline V gives CDR1 SGDLS, CDR2 YYNGEE. This CDR3 is 14 amino acids long. V lost 3 bases, J lost 7 bases, and 11 bases lay in between. Produced via immunoSEQ multiplex PCR; TCRdb's table is partial and in-frame only. The sample has over 350,000 clones; more than 75% are singletons. The chain uses TRBV9 and TRBJ1-6, with a weak D call TRBD1 (5 bases). Specimen: PBMCs or T cells enriched from blood (not recorded which). This sequence originates from a woman between 50 and 59 years old who had recovered from COVID-19. The CDR3 region has the DNA TGTGCCAGCAGCGCTATGACAGAAAATTCACCCCTCCACTTT. This gives the protein CASSAMTENSPLHF.